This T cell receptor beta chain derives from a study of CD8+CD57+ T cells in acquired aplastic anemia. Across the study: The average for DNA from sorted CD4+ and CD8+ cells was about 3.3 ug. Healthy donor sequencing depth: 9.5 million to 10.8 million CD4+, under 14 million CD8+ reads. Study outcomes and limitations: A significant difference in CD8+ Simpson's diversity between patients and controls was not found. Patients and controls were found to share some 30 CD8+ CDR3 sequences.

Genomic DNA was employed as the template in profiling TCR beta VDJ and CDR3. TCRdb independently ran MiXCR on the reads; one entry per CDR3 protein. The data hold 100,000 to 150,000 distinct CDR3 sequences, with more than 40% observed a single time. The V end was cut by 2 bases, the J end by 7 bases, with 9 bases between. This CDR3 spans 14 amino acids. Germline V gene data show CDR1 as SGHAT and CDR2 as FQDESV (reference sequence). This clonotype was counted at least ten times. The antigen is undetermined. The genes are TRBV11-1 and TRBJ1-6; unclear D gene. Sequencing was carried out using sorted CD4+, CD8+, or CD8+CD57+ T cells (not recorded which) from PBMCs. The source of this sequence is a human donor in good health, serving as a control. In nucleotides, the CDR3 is TGTGCCAGCAGCTTAACCGTTATCAATTCACCCCTCCACTTT. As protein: CASSLTVINSPLHF.